These T cell receptor beta chains were read from a single sample in a study of blood T cells in healthy people across ages. TCRdb processed the 5' RACE reads anew with MiXCR; each CDR3 protein has one entry. The table includes about 1,000,000 distinct CDR3 sequences, over 35% detected once. The source material was blood. The receptors shown here come from a woman aged 60 to 75 in good health. Both conserved end residues are part of each CDR3. Fields, in order: clone size, V gene, D gene, CDR3 protein. A D gene is named only where the DNA matches it firmly. Rows may omit the clone size; those that give it use once, few, many or a size class.

>-|TRBV9|TRBD1
CASSVGQGEYTQYF
>-|TRBV7-9|-
CASSPHLGMDEQYF
>-|TRBV20-1|-
CSARTGFGGETQYF
>-|TRBV7-9|-
CASTPLERKSSTDTQYF
>-|TRBV27|TRBD2
CESRVAGGPRETQYF
>-|TRBV20-1|-
CSASAPGASSYNEQFF
>-|TRBV24-1|TRBD1
CATSDPGQPNHHGYTF
>-|TRBV12-3/TRBV12-4|TRBD2
CASRPRGLAGVNEQFF
>-|TRBV27|TRBD2
CASPRSSGYQETQYF
>many|TRBV3-1|-
CASSPNRAGANVLTF
>-|TRBV25-1|TRBD2
CASSGGLAGDRGTQYF
>many|TRBV5-1|TRBD1
CASSAGTGTYEQYF
>-|TRBV20-1|TRBD2
CSATNHFAVAGSSYEQYF
>-|TRBV6-5|-
CASSLPGVNTEAFF
>-|TRBV6-6|TRBD1
CASRGGQGSQPQHF
>few|TRBV7-8|-
CASSLAQGEVYEQYF
>few|TRBV20-1|-
CSARALQRTPGDEQFF
>-|TRBV19|-
CATTGLPYEQYF
>many|TRBV4-2|-
CASSLSNDQPQHF
>few|TRBV18|TRBD1
CASSTDRVDGAEQFF
>-|TRBV10-2|TRBD2
CTSLGLAGFNEQFF
>-|TRBV5-6|-
CASSLVGGATNEKLFF
>-|TRBV10-3|-
CAITEDSYSNQPQHF
>few|TRBV27|-
CASRPVPRTTEAFF
>-|TRBV3-1|-
CASSSDLSTDTQYF
>-|TRBV18|-
CASSPKDAQYF
>-|TRBV2|-
CASSPEGLPAEQYF
>-|TRBV27|-
CASSLASSPGSPLHF
>-|TRBV12-3/TRBV12-4|-
CATTTGPKNEQFF
>-|TRBV12-3/TRBV12-4|TRBD1
CASSFGLGGVTNEKLFF
>-|TRBV7-9|-
CASSRPRTQTNYEQYF
>-|TRBV6-5|-
CASSTSPTPETQYF
>-|TRBV20-1|-
CSASNREPSSYEQYF
>few|TRBV7-9|TRBD1
CASSLFQGASYEQYF
>-|TRBV12-3/TRBV12-4|-
CASRTPAGVEQFF
>-|TRBV28|TRBD2
CASMRVAGEPDTQYF
>-|TRBV6-5|TRBD2
CASSYGTITDTQYF
>-|TRBV29-1|-
CSAEGSRAYEQYF
>few|TRBV7-9|-
CASSLKGDSPLHF
>-|TRBV20-1|TRBD2
CSARVLAGVTDTQYF
>-|TRBV7-8|-
CASSRGTGGLAGDNEQFF
>-|TRBV5-5|-
CVSSLGTDDYEQYF
>-|TRBV6-5|-
CASSTSREGYTF
>-|TRBV29-1|-
CSVDSNEVGYGYTF
>-|TRBV5-6|-
CASSLGFGRPSSYNEQYF
>once|TRBV27|-
CASTAMTGSNYGYTF
>-|TRBV29-1|TRBD1
CSSLSRQGANYEQYF
>few|TRBV9|-
CASSVDGFGETQYF
>-|TRBV6-2/TRBV6-3|TRBD1
CASRPRQGLPNQPQHF
>few|TRBV12-3/TRBV12-4|TRBD1
CASSLAQGAGANVLTF
>-|TRBV20-1|TRBD2
CSASGQASGRVYNEQFF
>-|TRBV6-5|TRBD2
CASSYRGGTTDTQYF
>-|TRBV12-3/TRBV12-4|-
CASSHGRWATNEKLFF
>-|TRBV2|TRBD2
CASRAERGLHNEQFF
>-|TRBV11-2|-
CASSLAFGEYEQYF
>-|TRBV12-3/TRBV12-4|TRBD1
CASTPGTGGVEQFF
>few|TRBV3-1|-
CASSRAPNQPQHF
>-|TRBV29-1|-
CSVRGSPTYNGQFF
>-|TRBV20-1|-
CSARRGEGSYEQYF
>few|TRBV20-1|-
CSARAINTDTQYF